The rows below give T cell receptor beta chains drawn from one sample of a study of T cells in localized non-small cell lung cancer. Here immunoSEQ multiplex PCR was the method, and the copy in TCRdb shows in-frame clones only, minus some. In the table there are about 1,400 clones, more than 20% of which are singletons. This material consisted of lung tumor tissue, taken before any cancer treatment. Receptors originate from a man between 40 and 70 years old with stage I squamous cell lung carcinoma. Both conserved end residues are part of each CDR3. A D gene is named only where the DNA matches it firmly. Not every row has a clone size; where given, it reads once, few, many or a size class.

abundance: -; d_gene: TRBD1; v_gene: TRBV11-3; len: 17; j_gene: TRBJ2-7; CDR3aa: CASSRRDRESWGYEQYF; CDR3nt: TGTGCCAGCAGCCGCCGGGACAGGGAGTCGTGGGGCTACGAGCAGTACTTC
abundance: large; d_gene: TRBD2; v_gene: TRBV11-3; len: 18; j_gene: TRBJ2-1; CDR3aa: CASSPGGAGGGHYNEQFF; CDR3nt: TGTGCCAGCAGCCCTGGGGGAGCGGGAGGGGGCCACTACAATGAGCAGTTCTTC
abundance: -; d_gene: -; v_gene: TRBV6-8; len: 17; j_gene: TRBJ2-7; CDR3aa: CASSRGQTNLTPYEQYF; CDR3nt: TGTGCCAGCAGCCGCGGACAGACTAATTTAACCCCCTACGAGCAGTACTTC
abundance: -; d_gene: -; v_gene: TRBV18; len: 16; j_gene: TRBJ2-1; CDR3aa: CASSPPQDPTGNEQFF; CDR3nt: TGTGCCAGCTCACCACCTCAGGACCCTACGGGGAATGAGCAGTTCTTC
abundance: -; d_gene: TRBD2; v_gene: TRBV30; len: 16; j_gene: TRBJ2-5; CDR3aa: CAWRPQPGLGGETQYF; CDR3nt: TGTGCCTGGAGGCCCCAACCGGGACTAGGGGGAGAGACCCAGTACTTC
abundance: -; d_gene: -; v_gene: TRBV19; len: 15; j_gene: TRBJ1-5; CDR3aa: CASSVRQTSNQPQHF; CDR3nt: TGTGCCAGTAGTGTGCGACAGACAAGCAATCAGCCCCAGCATTTT
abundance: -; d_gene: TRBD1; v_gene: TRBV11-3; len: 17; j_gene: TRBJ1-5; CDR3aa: CASSLEGDRGIYQPQHF; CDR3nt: TGTGCCAGCAGCTTGGAGGGGGACAGGGGGATCTATCAGCCCCAGCATTTT
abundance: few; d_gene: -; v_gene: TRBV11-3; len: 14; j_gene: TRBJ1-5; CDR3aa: CASSLERNNQPQHF; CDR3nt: TGTGCCAGCAGCTTAGAACGGAACAATCAGCCCCAGCATTTT
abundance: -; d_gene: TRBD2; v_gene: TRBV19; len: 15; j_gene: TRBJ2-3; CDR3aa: CASGQGTSGADTQYF; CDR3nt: TGTGCCAGTGGACAGGGGACTAGCGGGGCAGATACGCAGTATTTT
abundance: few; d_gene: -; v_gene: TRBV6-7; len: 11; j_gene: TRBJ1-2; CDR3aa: CASRTSYGYTF; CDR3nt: TGTGCCAGCAGGACAAGCTATGGCTACACCTTC
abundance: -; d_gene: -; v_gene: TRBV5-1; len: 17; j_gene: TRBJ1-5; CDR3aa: CASSLEPIGNGNQPQHF; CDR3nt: TGCGCCAGCAGCTTGGAACCGATTGGCAATGGCAATCAGCCCCAGCATTTT
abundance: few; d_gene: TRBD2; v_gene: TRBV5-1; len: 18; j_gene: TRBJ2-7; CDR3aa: CASSLGLAGGVLSYEQYF; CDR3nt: TGCGCCAGCAGCTTGGGGCTAGCGGGAGGGGTCCTCAGCTACGAGCAGTACTTC
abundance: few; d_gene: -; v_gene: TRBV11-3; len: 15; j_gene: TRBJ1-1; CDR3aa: CASSSRELGGTEAFF; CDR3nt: TGTGCCAGCAGCTCCAGGGAGCTCGGGGGCACTGAAGCTTTCTTT
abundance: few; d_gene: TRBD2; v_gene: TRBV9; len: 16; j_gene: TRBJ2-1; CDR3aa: CASSVDRAGGPNEQFF; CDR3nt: TGTGCCAGCAGCGTAGACCGAGCGGGAGGGCCAAATGAGCAGTTCTTC
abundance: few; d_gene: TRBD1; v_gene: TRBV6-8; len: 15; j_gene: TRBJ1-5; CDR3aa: CASSFGTVSNQPQHF; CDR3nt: TGTGCCAGCAGTTTTGGGACAGTGAGCAATCAGCCCCAGCATTTT
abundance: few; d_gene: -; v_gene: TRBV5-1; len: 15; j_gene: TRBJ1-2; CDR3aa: CASSLAASRGQGYTF; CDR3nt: TGCGCCAGCAGCTTGGCCGCCTCTCGGGGGCAAGGCTACACCTTC
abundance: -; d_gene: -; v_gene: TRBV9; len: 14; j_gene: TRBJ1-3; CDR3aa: CASSEEGSGNTIYF; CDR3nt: TGTGCCAGCAGCGAGGAGGGCAGCGGAAACACCATATATTTT
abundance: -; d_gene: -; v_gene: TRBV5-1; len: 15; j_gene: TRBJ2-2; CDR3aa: CASSLPGANTGELFF; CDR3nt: TGCGCCAGCAGCTTGCCAGGGGCTAACACCGGGGAGCTGTTTTTT
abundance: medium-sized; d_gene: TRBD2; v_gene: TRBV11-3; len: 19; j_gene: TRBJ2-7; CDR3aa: CASSLGEAGTSGANYEQYF; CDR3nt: TGTGCCAGCAGCTTAGGCGAGGCCGGGACTAGCGGGGCGAACTACGAGCAGTACTTC
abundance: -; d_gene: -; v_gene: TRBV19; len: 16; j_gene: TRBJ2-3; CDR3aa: CASHSTGFPSTDTQYF; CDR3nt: TGTGCCAGTCACTCGACGGGATTCCCTAGCACAGATACGCAGTATTTT
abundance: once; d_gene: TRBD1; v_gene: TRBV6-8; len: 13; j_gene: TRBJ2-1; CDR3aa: CATGTGDDNEQFF; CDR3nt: TGTGCCACCGGGACAGGGGACGACAATGAGCAGTTCTTC
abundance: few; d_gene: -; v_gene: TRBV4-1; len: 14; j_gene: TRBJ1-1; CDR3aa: CASSPWDRNTEAFF; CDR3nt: TGCGCCAGCAGCCCCTGGGATCGGAACACTGAAGCTTTCTTT
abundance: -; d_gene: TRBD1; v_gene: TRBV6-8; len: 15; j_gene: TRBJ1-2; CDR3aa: CASSSGQGAFYGYTF; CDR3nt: TGTGCCAGCAGTTCCGGACAGGGGGCTTTTTATGGCTACACCTTC